Below, 23 T cell receptor beta chains from the same sample are listed, as sequenced in a study of early T cells in non-severe SARS-CoV-2 infection. TCRdb re-called the 5' RACE reads with MiXCR, one entry per CDR3 protein. The table shows 25,000 to 40,000 distinct CDR3 sequences, with 4.5% to 5% occurring only once. What was sequenced was whole blood. The receptors shown here come from an adult who was a healthcare worker with PCR-confirmed SARS-CoV-2 infection or an uninfected control (not recorded which).

This clonotype was picked up many times. The chain joins TRBV7-2 to TRBJ2-2, with a tentative D call TRBD2 (5 bases). CDR3 length: 15 amino acids. With 3 bases removed from V and 2 bases from J, the gap between germline ends came to 10 bases. Per the germline V gene, CDR1 is SGHTA and CDR2 is FQGNSA. CDR3 sequence (DNA): TGTGCCAGCAGCTTCCAGACGGGAAACACCGGGGAGCTGTTTTTT. This codes for CASSFQTGNTGELFF.

This clonotype was observed many times. J is TRBJ2-7 and V is TRBV29-1; TRBD1 matches at 7 bases. Germline V gene lookup returns CDR1 SQVTM and CDR2 ANQGSEA. The CDR3 contains 15 residues. The J segment lost 4 bases and the V segment lost 6 bases, leaving 15 bases of the junction unmatched. The CDR3 DNA follows: TGCAGCGTAACAAGCCCGACAGGGAAGGGGTACGAGCAGTACTTC. Protein sequence: CSVTSPTGKGYEQYF.

In its sample, this clonotype was seen many times. The chain carries TRBV28 and TRBJ2-3; the match to TRBD1 covers 11 bases. CDR3 length: 13 amino acids. The ends lost 10 bases at V and 4 bases at J; junction bases unmatched: 4. CDR1 and CDR2 (germline): MDHEN, SYDVKM. In nucleotides, the CDR3 is TGTGCCACGTGGGACAGGGGGGCAGATACGCAGTATTTT. It specifies CATWDRGADTQYF.

This clonotype is categorized as medium-sized (0.01 to 0.1%). The CDR3 reads CASSRTGQTNYGYTF. CDR3 bases: TGTGCCAGCAGCAGGACGGGACAGACTAACTATGGCTACACCTTC. The chain recombines TRBV9 with TRBJ1-2, with 7 bases lining up with TRBD1. V was pared by 4 bases and J by 0 bases, with 6 bases of the junction left unmatched. Germline V lookup: CDR1 SGDLS, CDR2 YYNGEE. This CDR3 has 15 amino acids.

This clonotype was counted at least ten times. The CDR3 bases are TGTGCCAGCAGCCTCCAGACAGGGCAGGAGACCCAGTACTTC. Its protein product is CASSLQTGQETQYF. This chain uses TRBV7-2 with TRBJ2-5; 7 bases fit TRBD1. Germline values: CDR1 SGHTA, CDR2 FQGNSA. Losses at the gene ends were 5 bases for V and 5 bases for J; bases not matched to a gene: 8. The CDR3 contains 14 residues.

The chain is built from TRBV3-1 and TRBJ2-2, with 8 bases that match TRBD1. With 2 bases clipped from V and 6 bases from J, the junction kept 8 bases outside the gene matches. The CDR3 consists of 16 residues. Germline CDR1 and CDR2: LGHDT and YNNKEL (reference sequence). The CDR3 sequence is CASSQKDRVNAGELFF. In nucleotides, the CDR3 is TGTGCCAGCAGCCAAAAGGACAGGGTCAACGCCGGGGAGCTGTTTTTT.

The V gene is TRBV4-1, the J gene TRBJ2-3; 9 bases agree with TRBD2. V dropped 3 bases and J dropped 5; count of bases not matched to a gene: 9. The CDR3 contains 16 residues. CDR1 MGHRA and CDR2 YSYEKL come from the germline V gene. This chain's CDR3 is CASSQDRRGGQDTQYF. CDR3 bases: TGCGCCAGCAGCCAGGACCGGCGGGGGGGCCAAGATACGCAGTATTTT.

The chain links TRBV18 to TRBJ2-4; possibly TRBD2 for D (5 bases). Germline assignment: CDR1 KGHSH and CDR2 LQKENI. V lost 6 bases to trimming and J lost 8 bases, with 20 bases between them. The CDR3 totals 15 residues. The CDR3 spells CASSPGVGRVDIQYF. In DNA form, the CDR3 reads TGTGCCAGCTCCCCCGGGGTTGGGCGTGTGGACATTCAGTACTTC.

This clonotype was counted at least ten times. The gene calls are TRBV28 and TRBJ1-5; no definite D call. Per germline, CDR1 MDHEN and CDR2 SYDVKM. Trimming removed 3 bases at V and 1 base at J, with 19 bases between. This CDR3 contains 18 residues. The CDR3 sequence: CASSLATNIQGSNQPQHF. CDR3 sequence (DNA): TGTGCCAGCAGTTTGGCAACCAATATCCAAGGAAGCAATCAGCCCCAGCATTTT.

V gene TRBV5-6 combines with J gene TRBJ2-3; 10 bases fit TRBD2. Germline trimming cut 5 bases from V and 4 bases from J; bases unmatched to any gene: 7. The CDR3 consists of 15 residues. Germline V lookup: CDR1 SGHDT, CDR2 YYEEEE. CDR3 bases: TGTGCCAGCAGTTTCACTAGCGGGGTTTCAGATACGCAGTATTTT. Its translation is CASSFTSGVSDTQYF.

As concerns this clonotype: Just one base apart from a much larger clone, this may be a read error. The rearrangement uses TRBV5-6 and TRBJ2-7; D gene unclear. Per germline, CDR1 SGHDT and CDR2 YYEEEE. CDR3 size: 14 residues. The CDR3 here is CASSLVSYPYKQYF. The DNA of the CDR3 is TGTGCCAGCAGCTTGGTCAGTTACCCCTACAAGCAGTACTTC.

In its sample, this clonotype was seen many times. This sequence joins TRBV7-6 and TRBJ2-2, with D unclear. Germline CDR1 SGHVS, CDR2 FNYEAQ. The CDR3 spans 13 residues. V dropped 0 bases and J dropped 4 bases, with 3 bases sitting between them. In DNA, the CDR3 is TGTGCCAGCAGCTTAGCCGCCACCGGGGAGCTGTTTTTT. As protein: CASSLAATGELFF.

The chain employs TRBV12-3 or TRBV12-4 and TRBJ2-7, with no clear D. The ends were cut back, 3 bases at V and 2 bases at J, with 8 bases in the middle. The CDR3 consists of 13 residues. The CDR3, as DNA: TGTGCCAGCAGTTTGGTGGGGACCTACGAGCAGTACTTC. This translates into CASSLVGTYEQYF.

This clonotype was counted ten times or more. V is TRBV4-3 and J is TRBJ2-3; tentatively, D is TRBD2 (7 bases). Per germline, CDR1 LGHNA and CDR2 YSLEER. This CDR3 spans 17 amino acids. Trimming shortened V by 1 base and J by 0 bases, and 14 bases separated the two germline ends. CDR3 protein: CASSQGSAGASTDTQYF. As DNA, the CDR3 is TGCGCCAGCAGCCAAGGATCTGCGGGGGCCAGCACAGATACGCAGTATTTT.

This clonotype occurred many times. This sequence joins TRBV24-1 and TRBJ2-1, with a weak D call TRBD1 (5 bases). The CDR3 length is 13 residues. Trimming took off 6 bases at V and 5 bases at J, with 10 bases between the two ends. The germline gives CDR1 KGHDR, CDR2 SFDVKD. As DNA, the CDR3 is TGTGCCACCAGTCGTCGCAGGGACAATGAGCAGTTCTTC. Translated: CATSRRRDNEQFF.

This clonotype has only a few counts. CDR3 in DNA: TGTGCCAGCAGCCTAGGGGCGGGGGCCTCCTACAATGAGCAGTTCTTC. Translated: CASSLGAGASYNEQFF. This chain connects TRBV7-2 to TRBJ2-1; possibly TRBD2 for D (7 bases). The V end was cut by 5 bases, the J end by 0 bases, with 14 bases between. The CDR3 runs 16 residues. CDR1 is SGHTA, CDR2 FQGNSA, per germline.

This clonotype has a handful of counts. The V call is TRBV7-9, the J call TRBJ2-5; 7 nucleotides match TRBD2. The CDR3 is 16 amino acids. Germline V gene data show CDR1 as SEHNR and CDR2 as FQNEAQ (reference sequence). V was clipped by 3 bases and J by 0 bases; unmatched bases: 7. CDR3: CASSFPSGTNQETQYF. In DNA form, the CDR3 reads TGTGCCAGCAGCTTCCCGTCGGGGACTAACCAAGAGACCCAGTACTTC.

This clonotype was seen at least ten times. The rearrangement joins TRBV7-8 to TRBJ1-5, with TRBD1 as a possible D gene (6 bases). Germline CDR1 reads SGHVS; CDR2 reads FQNEAQ. This CDR3 has 15 residues. V lost 0 bases and J lost 5, with 11 bases in between. This CDR3 is CASSLAGPGDQPQHF. The CDR3 coding sequence is TGTGCCAGCAGCTTAGCGGGGCCAGGGGATCAGCCCCAGCATTTT.

The table lists this clonotype with many counts. This chain joins TRBV20-1 and TRBJ1-2, with a tentative D call TRBD1 (5 bases). This CDR3 is 13 amino acids long. V gave up 6 bases and J gave up 4 bases, with 15 bases separating them. Germline V lookup: CDR1 DFQATT, CDR2 SNEGSKA (reference sequence). The CDR3 DNA sequence: TGCAGTGCCATGCAGGGTGTTCTCTATGGCTACACCTTC. Amino acids: CSAMQGVLYGYTF.

This clonotype was recorded a few times. V gene TRBV12-5 combines with J gene TRBJ1-4; D gene ambiguous. Trimming took 2 bases from V and 4 from J, leaving 8 bases between them. The CDR3 is made up of 14 amino acids. The germline V gene encodes CDR1 LGHNT and CDR2 FRNRAP. The CDR3 bases are TGTGCTAGTGGTTTGAGGCTGCTTAATGAAAAACTGTTTTTT. Amino acid sequence: CASGLRLLNEKLFF.

This chain uses TRBV5-1 with TRBJ2-5; the D call may be TRBD1 or TRBD2 (5 bases each). Germline CDR1 and CDR2: SGHRS and YFSETQ. This CDR3 is built from 15 residues. V dropped 4 bases and J dropped 4 bases, with 17 bases sitting between them. The CDR3 nucleotides read TGCGCCAGCAGCCCCACCCGTGGGGGACGAGAGACCCAGTACTTC. Protein product: CASSPTRGGRETQYF.

This clonotype is judged medium-sized. The V gene is TRBV6-1, the J gene TRBJ2-7; TRBD1 is a possible D gene (6 bases). This CDR3 has 15 residues. Germline V gene lookup returns CDR1 MNHNS and CDR2 SASEGT. The V and J ends lost 1 base and 2 bases respectively, with 12 bases between them. For the CDR3, the DNA is TGTGCCAGCAGTGAAGGGACAGAGGCTCCCTACGAGCAGTACTTC. Its translation: CASSEGTEAPYEQYF.

This clonotype was recorded many times. The chain uses TRBV7-2 and TRBJ2-3; no firm D call. Looked up from germline, CDR1 is SGHTA and CDR2 is FQGNSA. V was cut by 5 bases and J by 2 bases, with 14 bases left in between. The CDR3 runs 15 residues. CDR3 coding DNA: TGTGCCAGCAGCACCAGGCCAGGCAACACAGATACGCAGTATTTT. It encodes CASSTRPGNTDTQYF.